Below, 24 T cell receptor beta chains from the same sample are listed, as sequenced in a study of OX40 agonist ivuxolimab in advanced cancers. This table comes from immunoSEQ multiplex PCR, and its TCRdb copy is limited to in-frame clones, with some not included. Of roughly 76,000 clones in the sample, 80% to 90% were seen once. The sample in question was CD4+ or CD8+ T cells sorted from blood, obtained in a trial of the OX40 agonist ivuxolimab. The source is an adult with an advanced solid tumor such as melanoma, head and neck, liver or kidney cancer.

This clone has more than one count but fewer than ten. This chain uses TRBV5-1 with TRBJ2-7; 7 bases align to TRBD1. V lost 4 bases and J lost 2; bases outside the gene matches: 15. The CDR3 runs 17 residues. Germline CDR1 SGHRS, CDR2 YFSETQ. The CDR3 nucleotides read TGCGCCAGCAGCAGCCGGGACAGAGGGGCCATAGCCTACGAGCAGTACTTC. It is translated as CASSSRDRGAIAYEQYF.

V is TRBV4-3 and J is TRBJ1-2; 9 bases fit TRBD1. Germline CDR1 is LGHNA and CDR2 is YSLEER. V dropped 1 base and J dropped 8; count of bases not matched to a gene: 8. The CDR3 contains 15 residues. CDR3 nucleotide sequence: TGCGCCAGCAGCCAAGGCCGGACAGGGGCCCTCGGCTACACCTTC. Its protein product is CASSQGRTGALGYTF.

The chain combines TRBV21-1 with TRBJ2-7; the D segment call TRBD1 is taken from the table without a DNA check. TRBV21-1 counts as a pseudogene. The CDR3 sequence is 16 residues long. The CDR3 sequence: CASSKGREQVLYEQYF. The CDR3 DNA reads TGTGCCAGCAGCAAAGGGAGAGAACAGGTGTTATACGAGCAGTACTTC.

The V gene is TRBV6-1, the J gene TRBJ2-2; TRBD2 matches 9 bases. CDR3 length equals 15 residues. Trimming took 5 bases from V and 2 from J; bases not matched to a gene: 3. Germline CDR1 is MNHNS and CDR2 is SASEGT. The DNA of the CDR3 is TGTGCCAGCAGTCCGGGACTAGCAAACACCGGGGAGCTGTTTTTT. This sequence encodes CASSPGLANTGELFF.

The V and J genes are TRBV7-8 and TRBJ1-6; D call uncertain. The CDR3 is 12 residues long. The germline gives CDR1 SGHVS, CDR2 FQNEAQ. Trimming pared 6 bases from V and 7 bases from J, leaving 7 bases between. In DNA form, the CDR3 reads TGTGCCAGCAGTGAGATAAATTCACCCCTCCACTTT. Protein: CASSEINSPLHF.

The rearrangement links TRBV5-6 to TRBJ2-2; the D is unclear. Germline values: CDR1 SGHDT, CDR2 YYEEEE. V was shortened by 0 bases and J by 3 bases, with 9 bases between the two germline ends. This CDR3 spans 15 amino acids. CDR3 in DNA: TGTGCCAGCAGCTTGGCCGGGTGGGACACCGGGGAGCTGTTTTTT. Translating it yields CASSLAGWDTGELFF.

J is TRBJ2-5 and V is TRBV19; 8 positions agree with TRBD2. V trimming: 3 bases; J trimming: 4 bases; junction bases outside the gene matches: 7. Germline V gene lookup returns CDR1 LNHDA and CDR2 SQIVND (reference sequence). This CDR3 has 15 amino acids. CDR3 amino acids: CASSIGGGAAETQYF. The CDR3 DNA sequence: TGTGCCAGTAGTATCGGGGGGGGCGCGGCAGAGACCCAGTACTTC. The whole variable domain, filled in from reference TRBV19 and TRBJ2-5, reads DGGITQSPKYLFRKEGQNVTLSCEQNLNHDAMYWYRQDPGQGLRLIYYSQIVNDFQKGDIAEGYSVSREKKESFPLTVTSAQKNPTAFYLCASSIGGGAAETQYFGPGTRLLVL.

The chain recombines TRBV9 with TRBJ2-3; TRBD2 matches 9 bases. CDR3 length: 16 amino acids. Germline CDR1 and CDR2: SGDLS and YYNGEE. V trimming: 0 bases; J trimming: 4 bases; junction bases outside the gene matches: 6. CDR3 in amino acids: CASSVDIAGAPDTQYF. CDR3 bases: TGTGCCAGCAGCGTAGATATAGCGGGGGCGCCAGATACGCAGTATTTT.

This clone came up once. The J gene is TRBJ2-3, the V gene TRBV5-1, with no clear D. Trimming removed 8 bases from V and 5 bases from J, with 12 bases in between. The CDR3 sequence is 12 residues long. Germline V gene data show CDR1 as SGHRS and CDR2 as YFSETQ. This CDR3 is CASRSGQDTQYF. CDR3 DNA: TGCGCCAGTCGTTCTGGGCAAGATACGCAGTATTTT.

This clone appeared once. CDR3 nucleotide sequence: TGTGCCAGCAGCTTGGGCGTGAAAGAGACCCAGTACTTC. This codes for CASSLGVKETQYF. V gene TRBV5-4 combines with J gene TRBJ2-5; D uncertain. Trimming removed 0 bases at V and 3 bases at J, with 6 bases between. CDR1 and CDR2 (germline): SGHNT, YYREEE (reference sequence). The CDR3 is 13 residues long.

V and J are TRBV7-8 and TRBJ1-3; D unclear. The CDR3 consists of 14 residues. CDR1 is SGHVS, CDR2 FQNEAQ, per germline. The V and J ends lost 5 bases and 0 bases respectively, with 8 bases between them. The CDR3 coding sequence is TGTGCCAGCAGCCCAACACGCTCTGGAAACACCATATATTTT. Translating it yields CASSPTRSGNTIYF. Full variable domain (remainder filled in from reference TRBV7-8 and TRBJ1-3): GAGVSQSPRYKVAKRGQDVALRCDPISGHVSLFWYQQALGQGPEFLTYFQNEAQLDKSGLPSDRFFAERPEGSVSTLKIQRTQQEDSAVYLCASSPTRSGNTIYFGEGSWLTVV.

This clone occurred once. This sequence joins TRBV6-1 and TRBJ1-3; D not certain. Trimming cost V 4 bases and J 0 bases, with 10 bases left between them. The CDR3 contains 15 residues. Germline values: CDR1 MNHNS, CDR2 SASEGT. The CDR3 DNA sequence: TGTGCCAGCAGTGCAGCACTTCACTCTGGAAACACCATATATTTT. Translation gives CASSAALHSGNTIYF.

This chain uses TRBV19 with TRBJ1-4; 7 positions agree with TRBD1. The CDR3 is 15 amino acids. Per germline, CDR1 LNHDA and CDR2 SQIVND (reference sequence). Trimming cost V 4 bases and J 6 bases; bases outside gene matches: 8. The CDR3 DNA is TGTGCCAGTAGTACGCAGGGGGTTCGGCATGAAAAACTGTTTTTT. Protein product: CASSTQGVRHEKLFF.

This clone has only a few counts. The CDR3 reads CASSLVVDSPLHF. In DNA, the CDR3 is TGTGCCAGCAGCTTAGTGGTGGATTCACCCCTCCACTTT. This sequence joins TRBV7-2 and TRBJ1-6; D is undetermined. Germline CDR1 reads SGHTA; CDR2 reads FQGNSA. V was clipped by 1 base and J by 8 bases, with 6 bases between them. The CDR3 consists of 13 residues.

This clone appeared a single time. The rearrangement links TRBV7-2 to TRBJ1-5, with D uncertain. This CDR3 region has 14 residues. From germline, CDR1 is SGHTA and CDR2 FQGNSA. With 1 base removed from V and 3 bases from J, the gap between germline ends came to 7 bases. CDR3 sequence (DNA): TGTGCCAGCAGCTTAGTGCAGTTCAATCAGCCCCAGCATTTT. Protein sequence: CASSLVQFNQPQHF. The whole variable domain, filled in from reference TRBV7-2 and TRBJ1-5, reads GAGVSQSPSNKVTEKGKDVELRCDPISGHTALYWYRQSLGQGLEFLIYFQGNSAPDKSGLPSDRFSAERTGGSVSTLTIQRTQQEDSAVYLCASSLVQFNQPQHFGDGTRLSIL.

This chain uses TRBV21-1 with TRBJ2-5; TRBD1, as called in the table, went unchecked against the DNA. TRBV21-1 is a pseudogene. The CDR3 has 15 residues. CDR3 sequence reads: CASSIGSQGAKTQYF. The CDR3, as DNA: TGTGCCAGCAGCATCGGTTCGCAGGGGGCTAAGACCCAGTACTTC.

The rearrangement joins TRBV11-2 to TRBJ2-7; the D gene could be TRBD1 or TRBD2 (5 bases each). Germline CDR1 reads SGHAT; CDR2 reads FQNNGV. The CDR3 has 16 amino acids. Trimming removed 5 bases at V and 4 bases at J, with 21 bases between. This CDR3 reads CASSPAPRGRVYEQYF. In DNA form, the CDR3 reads TGTGCCAGCAGCCCGGCGCCCCGGGGCAGGGTTTACGAGCAGTACTTC.

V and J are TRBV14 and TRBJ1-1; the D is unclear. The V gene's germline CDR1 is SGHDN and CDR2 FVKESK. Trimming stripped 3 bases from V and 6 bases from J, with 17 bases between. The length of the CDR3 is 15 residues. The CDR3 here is CASSHPRTSGPEAFF. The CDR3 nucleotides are TGTGCCAGCAGCCACCCCCGAACCTCGGGCCCTGAAGCTTTCTTT.

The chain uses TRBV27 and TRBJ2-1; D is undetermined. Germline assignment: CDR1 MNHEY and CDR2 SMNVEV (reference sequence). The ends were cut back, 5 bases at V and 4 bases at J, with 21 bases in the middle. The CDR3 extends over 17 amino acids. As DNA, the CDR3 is TGTGCCAGCAGTAGGTCCCCCCGGGTCGAAGCTTACAATGAGCAGTTCTTC. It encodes CASSRSPRVEAYNEQFF.

For the CDR3, the DNA is TGCAGCGTTGAAGACAGGGGGCGCGGAAATAGCTATGGCTACACCTTC. Translating gives CSVEDRGRGNSYGYTF. J is TRBJ1-2 and V is TRBV29-1; 8 positions match TRBD1. V gave up 0 bases and J gave up 4 bases; unmatched junction bases: 10. In germline, CDR1 is SQVTM, CDR2 ANQGSEA. This CDR3 spans 16 amino acids. Together with reference TRBV29-1 and TRBJ1-2, the CDR3 gives the full variable domain: SAVISQKPSRDICQRGTSLTIQCQVDSQVTMMFWYRQQPGQSLTLIATANQGSEATYESGFVIDKFPISRPNLTFSTLTVSNMSPEDSSIYLCSVEDRGRGNSYGYTFGSGTRLTVV.

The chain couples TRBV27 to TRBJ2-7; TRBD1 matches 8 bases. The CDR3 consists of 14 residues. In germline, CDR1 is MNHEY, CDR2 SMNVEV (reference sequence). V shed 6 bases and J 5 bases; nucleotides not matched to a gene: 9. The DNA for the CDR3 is TGTGCCAGCAGCCGGACAGGGTATGTGGACGAGCAGTACTTC. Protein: CASSRTGYVDEQYF.

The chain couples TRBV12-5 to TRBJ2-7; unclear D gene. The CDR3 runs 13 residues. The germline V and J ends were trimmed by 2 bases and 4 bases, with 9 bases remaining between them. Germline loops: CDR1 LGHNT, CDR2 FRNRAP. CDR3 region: CASGLYPIYEQYF. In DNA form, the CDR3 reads TGTGCTAGTGGTTTGTACCCGATATACGAGCAGTACTTC.

For the CDR3, the DNA is TGTGCCAGCAATACCTTCAGCGGGGGAAGGGCAGATACGCAGTATTTT. Its translation is CASNTFSGGRADTQYF. This sequence joins TRBV27 and TRBJ2-3; TRBD2 agrees at 8 bases. Germline V gene sequence: CDR1 MNHEY, CDR2 SMNVEV (reference sequence). The CDR3 has 16 amino acids. Germline trimming cut 7 bases from V and 4 bases from J; bases unmatched to any gene: 13.

CDR3 sequence reads: CASSHRGSNEKLFF. The CDR3, as DNA: TGTGCCAGCAGCCACAGGGGGTCTAATGAAAAACTGTTTTTT. The chain carries TRBV6-5 and TRBJ1-4; 8 bases are shared with TRBD1. After removal of 6 bases from V and 3 bases from J, the junction contained 3 bases not matched to a gene. The CDR3 is 14 residues long. Per the germline V gene, CDR1 is MNHEY and CDR2 is SVGAGI.